One and the same sample provided the 29 T cell receptor beta chains below, sequenced in a study of T cell responses to AZD1222 COVID-19 vaccine. The method was immunoSEQ multiplex PCR; TCRdb's version includes in-frame clones alone and lacks a portion of them. Of nearly 110,000 clones listed, around 91% were seen once; the top ten hold 7.5% to 9%. The sequences come from peripheral blood, collected 28 days after the second AZD1222 dose. All receptors derive from an adult who received the AZD1222 COVID-19 vaccine.

The gene calls are TRBV11-1 and TRBJ2-2; 7 bases fit TRBD1. This CDR3 is built from 15 residues. Germline CDR1 and CDR2: SGHAT and FQDESV (reference sequence). Losses at the gene ends were 4 bases for V and 0 bases for J; bases not matched to a gene: 2. In DNA form, the CDR3 reads TGTGCCAGCAGCTGGGGGACAGCGAACACCGGGGAGCTGTTTTTT. This gives the protein CASSWGTANTGELFF.

The rearrangement uses TRBV7-3 and TRBJ2-1; a possible D gene is TRBD2 (6 bases). Deletions cut 5 bases from V and 7 bases from J, with 21 bases between. Germline V gives CDR1 SGHTA, CDR2 FQGTGA. The CDR3 length is 16 residues. This CDR3 reads CASSPTLASLRNEQFF. The CDR3 DNA reads as TGTGCCAGCAGCCCCACGCTAGCGAGCCTGCGGAATGAGCAGTTCTTC.

The chain uses TRBV5-1 and TRBJ1-3, with D tentatively TRBD1 (6 bases). This CDR3 spans 13 amino acids. V lost 3 bases to trimming and J lost 4 bases, with 8 bases between them. The germline CDR1 and CDR2 sequences are SGHRS and YFSETQ. CDR3 sequence: CASSSGQGNTIYF. CDR3 nucleotides: TGCGCCAGCAGCTCCGGACAGGGAAACACCATATATTTT.

The chain has TRBV5-4 and TRBJ1-1, with TRBD1 matching over 7 bases. The germline V gene encodes CDR1 SGHNT and CDR2 YYREEE (reference sequence). Trimming took 4 bases from V and 1 from J; bases not matched to a gene: 7. The CDR3 is 15 residues long. Here the CDR3 reads CASSKGQPENTEAFF. CDR3 DNA sequence: TGTGCCAGCAGCAAGGGACAGCCAGAGAACACTGAAGCTTTCTTT.

The rearrangement uses TRBV5-1 and TRBJ2-2; no firm D call. CDR1 is SGHRS, CDR2 YFSETQ, per germline. Between the trimmed V and J ends, which lost 0 bases and 1 base, there was a span of 10 bases. This CDR3 spans 16 amino acids. The DNA of the CDR3 is TGCGCCAGCAGCTTGGCCGGGCGCAGGAACACCGGGGAGCTGTTTTTT. Translating it yields CASSLAGRRNTGELFF.

The chain uses TRBV27 and TRBJ1-2, with 9 bases that match TRBD1. The CDR3 contains 17 residues. Germline V gene data show CDR1 as MNHEY and CDR2 as SMNVEV (reference sequence). V was pared by 3 bases and J by 5 bases, with 13 bases of the junction left unmatched. As DNA, the CDR3 is TGTGCCAGCAGTTTCCGGGGACAGGGACCTCGGGGATATGGCTACACCTTC. As protein: CASSFRGQGPRGYGYTF.

CDR3 in amino acids: CASSLMDRYNSPLHF. In DNA form, the CDR3 reads TGTGCCAGCAGCCTGATGGACCGATATAATTCACCCCTCCACTTT. J is TRBJ1-6 and V is TRBV27; D is unresolved. The CDR3 runs 15 residues. In germline, CDR1 is MNHEY, CDR2 SMNVEV (reference sequence). With 6 bases removed from V and 4 bases from J, the gap between germline ends came to 13 bases.

V is TRBV7-9 and J is TRBJ1-5; TRBD1 aligns across 8 bases. V was pared by 5 bases and J by 3 bases, with 9 bases of the junction left unmatched. The length of the CDR3 is 16 residues. CDR1 is SEHNR, CDR2 FQNEAQ, per germline (reference sequence). The chain's CDR3 is CASSRGTGNNNQPQHF. Here the CDR3 DNA reads TGTGCCAGCAGCAGAGGGACAGGCAATAACAATCAGCCCCAGCATTTT. Variable domain in full (rest from reference TRBV7-9 and TRBJ1-5): DTGVSQNPRHKITKRGQNVTFRCDPISEHNRLYWYRQTLGQGPEFLTYFQNEAQLEKSRLLSDRFSAERPKGSFSTLEIQRTEQGDSAMYLCASSRGTGNNNQPQHFGDGTRLSIL.

Written as DNA, the CDR3 is TGTGCCAGCAGCCAAAACAACTACTATAATTCACCCCTCCACTTT. It specifies CASSQNNYYNSPLHF. The rearrangement uses TRBV14 and TRBJ1-6; D unclear. V was shortened by 2 bases and J by 3 bases, with 8 bases between the two germline ends. Germline V CDR1 and CDR2: SGHDN, FVKESK. The CDR3 is 15 residues long.

The chain couples TRBV7-8 to TRBJ1-1; unclear D gene. Trimming stripped 4 bases from V and 1 base from J, with 10 bases between. Germline CDR1 reads SGHVS; CDR2 reads FQNEAQ. The length of the CDR3 is 14 residues. DNA for the CDR3: TGTGCCAGCAGCTCCCGTAGGTGGAACACTGAAGCTTTCTTT. The encoded protein is CASSSRRWNTEAFF. Looking up the rest from reference TRBV7-8 and TRBJ1-1 gives the full variable domain: GAGVSQSPRYKVAKRGQDVALRCDPISGHVSLFWYQQALGQGPEFLTYFQNEAQLDKSGLPSDRFFAERPEGSVSTLKIQRTQQEDSAVYLCASSSRRWNTEAFFGQGTRLTVV.

The chain joins TRBV5-4 to TRBJ2-2, with 9 bases matching TRBD2. The germline V gene has CDR1 SGHNT and CDR2 YYREEE (reference sequence). J gave up 14 bases and V 4 bases, and 15 bases lay outside the gene matches. The CDR3 totals 15 residues. CDR3 coding DNA: TGTGCCAGCAGCCCGGGACTAGCCCTCGTTGGTGAACTGTTTTTT. Translating gives CASSPGLALVGELFF.

This sequence joins TRBV6-4 and TRBJ1-1; D gene ambiguous. The CDR3 consists of 13 residues. Trimming took 6 bases from V and 3 from J, leaving 11 bases between them. Germline V lookup: CDR1 MRHNA, CDR2 SNTAGT. The DNA for the CDR3 is TGTGCCAGCAGGCACGACACCGACACTGAAGCTTTCTTT. Its protein product is CASRHDTDTEAFF.

The chain links TRBV7-9 to TRBJ1-1; no clear D gene. V was pared by 5 bases and J by 1 base, with 14 bases between. The CDR3 runs to 15 residues. Germline CDR1 reads SEHNR; CDR2 reads FQNEAQ (reference sequence). The CDR3 region has the DNA TGTGCCAGCAGCCCGCCGGGAGCTGGGAACACTGAAGCTTTCTTT. This gives the protein CASSPPGAGNTEAFF. The full variable domain, in which reference TRBV7-9 and TRBJ1-1 provide the parts outside the CDR3, is DTGVSQNPRHKITKRGQNVTFRCDPISEHNRLYWYRQTLGQGPEFLTYFQNEAQLEKSRLLSDRFSAERPKGSFSTLEIQRTEQGDSAMYLCASSPPGAGNTEAFFGQGTRLTVV.

The V call is TRBV21-1, the J call TRBJ2-3; the table's D call, TRBD2, has no DNA check behind it. TRBV21-1 represents a pseudogene. CDR3 size: 23 residues. The CDR3 sequence: CASSKGESGSRAGINSSTDTQYF. CDR3 in DNA: TGTGCCAGCAGCAAAGGAGAGAGTGGGTCGAGGGCGGGGATAAACTCTAGCACAGATACGCAGTATTTT.

The CDR3 DNA follows: TGTGCCAGCAGCTTAGGATCTGTCGGCGCGACAGCAAGAACCTACGAGCAGTACTTC. Residues: CASSLGSVGATARTYEQYF. The V and J genes are TRBV7-2 and TRBJ2-7, with a tentative D call TRBD1 (5 bases). The CDR3 is 19 amino acids. V gave up 1 base and J gave up 2 bases, with 24 bases separating them. Germline loops: CDR1 SGHTA, CDR2 FQGNSA.

V usage is TRBV7-2 and J usage is TRBJ2-7, with 7 bases fitting TRBD1. Germline V gene data show CDR1 as SGHTA and CDR2 as FQGNSA. The J segment lost 7 bases and the V segment lost 1 base, leaving 4 bases of the junction unmatched. The CDR3 is made up of 13 amino acids. The CDR3 DNA follows: TGTGCCAGCAGCTTAGGGGACAGTCGGGAGCAGTACTTC. This sequence encodes CASSLGDSREQYF.

As for this clone: Other DNA sequences from this sample encode an identical CDR3 as well. The V call is TRBV5-5, the J call TRBJ2-5; 8 bases agree with TRBD1. V trimming: 2 bases; J trimming: 2 bases; junction bases outside the gene matches: 5. The CDR3 runs to 15 residues. Germline CDR1 is SGHKS and CDR2 is YYEKEE (reference sequence). CDR3 loop: CASSFPTGAQETQYF. CDR3 coding DNA: TGTGCCAGCAGCTTCCCGACAGGGGCTCAAGAGACCCAGTACTTC. Together with reference TRBV5-5 and TRBJ2-5, the CDR3 gives the full variable domain: DAGVTQSPTHLIKTRGQQVTLRCSPISGHKSVSWYQQVLGQGPQFIFQYYEKEERGRGNFPDRFSARQFPNYSSELNVNALLLGDSALYLCASSFPTGAQETQYFGPGTRLLVL.

The chain employs TRBV9 and TRBJ2-3; D possibly matches TRBD1 or TRBD2 (5 bases each). The V end was cut by 0 bases, the J end by 0 bases, with 11 bases between. The CDR3 extends over 16 amino acids. The germline CDR1 and CDR2 sequences are SGDLS and YYNGEE. CDR3 amino acids: CASSVDWGTSTDTQYF. CDR3 coding DNA: TGTGCCAGCAGCGTAGACTGGGGGACGAGCACAGATACGCAGTATTTT.

This clone was picked up one time. The genes are TRBV6-5 and TRBJ1-2; D uncertain. V shed 2 bases and J shed 4 bases, with 14 bases lying between them. This CDR3 region has 15 residues. The germline V gene has CDR1 MNHEY and CDR2 SVGAGI. This CDR3 reads CASSYPMEGSYGYTF. The CDR3, as DNA: TGTGCCAGCAGTTACCCCATGGAGGGCAGCTATGGCTACACCTTC.

The chain has TRBV7-2 and TRBJ1-5; a weak D match, TRBD1 (5 bases). There are 15 residues in the CDR3. V lost 5 bases to trimming and J lost 4 bases, with 15 bases between them. Germline V gene sequence: CDR1 SGHTA, CDR2 FQGNSA. CDR3 sequence reads: CASSHSGTSNQPQHF. CDR3 in DNA: TGTGCCAGCAGCCACTCCGGGACCTCAAATCAGCCCCAGCATTTT.

The V gene is TRBV5-1, the J gene TRBJ2-7; tentative D call: TRBD1 (6 bases). The germline V gene has CDR1 SGHRS and CDR2 YFSETQ. The V end was cut by 5 bases, the J end by 5 bases, with 11 bases between. This CDR3 region has 12 residues. The CDR3 loop reads CASSGAGDEQYF. DNA for the CDR3: TGCGCCAGCAGTGGGGCAGGGGACGAGCAGTACTTC.

V usage is TRBV19 and J usage is TRBJ2-7; D is undetermined. The CDR3 is made up of 14 amino acids. CDR1 is LNHDA and CDR2 is SQIVND in the germline V gene (reference sequence). Trimming cost V 3 bases and J 0 bases, with 9 bases left between them. The CDR3 DNA reads as TGTGCCAGTAGTATCGTTGCACACTCCTACGAGCAGTACTTC. It encodes CASSIVAHSYEQYF.

The rearrangement joins TRBV5-1 to TRBJ1-6; D gene unclear. CDR1 SGHRS and CDR2 YFSETQ come from the germline V gene. V lost 6 bases and J lost 0, with 10 bases in between. The CDR3 runs to 15 residues. CDR3 amino acids: CASTPYSSYNSPLHF. As DNA, the CDR3 is TGCGCCAGCACCCCCTATAGCTCCTATAATTCACCCCTCCACTTT.

This chain connects TRBV5-1 to TRBJ1-2; 9 nucleotides agree with TRBD1. This CDR3 has 13 amino acids. Trimming took 0 bases from V and 7 from J; bases not matched to a gene: 1. Germline CDR1 and CDR2: SGHRS and YFSETQ. For the CDR3, the DNA is TGCGCCAGCAGCTTGGGACAGGGGGTTGGCTACACCTTC. The encoded protein is CASSLGQGVGYTF.

The rearrangement joins TRBV18 to TRBJ2-7; D may be TRBD2 (6 bases). The V and J ends lost 3 bases and 0 bases respectively, with 15 bases between them. Per germline, CDR1 KGHSH and CDR2 LQKENI. The CDR3 is made up of 16 amino acids. The CDR3 protein is CASSPRDFQSSYEQYF. The CDR3 nucleotides read TGTGCCAGCTCACCCAGGGACTTCCAAAGCTCCTACGAGCAGTACTTC. Based on the CDR3 plus reference TRBV18 and TRBJ2-7, the full variable domain is NAGVMQNPRHLVRRRGQEARLRCSPMKGHSHVYWYRQLPEEGLKFMVYLQKENIIDESGMPKERFSAEFPKEGPSILRIQQVVRGDSAAYFCASSPRDFQSSYEQYFGPGTRLTVT.

This rearrangement joins TRBV14 to TRBJ2-6; perhaps TRBD1 as D (6 bases). CDR3 length: 17 amino acids. V was cut by 1 base and J by 4 bases, with 14 bases left in between. Per the germline V gene, CDR1 is SGHDN and CDR2 is FVKESK. CDR3 DNA: TGTGCCAGCAGCCAAGTTGGGGGCAGGTCCGGGGCCAACGTCCTGACTTTC. Protein sequence: CASSQVGGRSGANVLTF. The entire variable domain, with the rest obtained from reference TRBV14 and TRBJ2-6, is as follows: EAGVTQFPSHSVIEKGQTVTLRCDPISGHDNLYWYRRVMGKEIKFLLHFVKESKQDESGMPNNRFLAERTGGTYSTLKVQPAELEDSGVYFCASSQVGGRSGANVLTFGAGSRLTVL.

The V call is TRBV6-5, the J call TRBJ2-1, with 7 bases that match TRBD2. The germline V gene has CDR1 MNHEY and CDR2 SVGAGI. V lost 7 bases, J lost 13 bases, and 7 bases stayed unmatched. The CDR3 extends over 11 amino acids. CDR3 loop: CASTSWGGQFF. In DNA, the CDR3 is TGTGCCAGCACCTCCTGGGGGGGACAGTTCTTC.

The rearrangement links TRBV5-6 to TRBJ2-4, with D unresolved. Between the trimmed V and J ends, which lost 2 bases and 7 bases, there was a span of 7 bases. The CDR3 loop spans 12 amino acids. CDR1 SGHDT and CDR2 YYEEEE come from the germline V gene. The CDR3 loop is CASSLDSNIQYF. DNA of the CDR3: TGTGCCAGCAGCTTAGATTCCAACATTCAGTACTTC.

The chain employs TRBV18 and TRBJ1-5, with 7 bases fitting TRBD1. Germline V CDR1 and CDR2: KGHSH, LQKENI. The CDR3 loop spans 13 amino acids. V was pared by 6 bases and J by 4 bases, with 3 bases of the junction left unmatched. CDR3 protein: CASSETGNQPQHF. The CDR3, as DNA: TGTGCCAGCTCCGAGACAGGGAATCAGCCCCAGCATTTT.